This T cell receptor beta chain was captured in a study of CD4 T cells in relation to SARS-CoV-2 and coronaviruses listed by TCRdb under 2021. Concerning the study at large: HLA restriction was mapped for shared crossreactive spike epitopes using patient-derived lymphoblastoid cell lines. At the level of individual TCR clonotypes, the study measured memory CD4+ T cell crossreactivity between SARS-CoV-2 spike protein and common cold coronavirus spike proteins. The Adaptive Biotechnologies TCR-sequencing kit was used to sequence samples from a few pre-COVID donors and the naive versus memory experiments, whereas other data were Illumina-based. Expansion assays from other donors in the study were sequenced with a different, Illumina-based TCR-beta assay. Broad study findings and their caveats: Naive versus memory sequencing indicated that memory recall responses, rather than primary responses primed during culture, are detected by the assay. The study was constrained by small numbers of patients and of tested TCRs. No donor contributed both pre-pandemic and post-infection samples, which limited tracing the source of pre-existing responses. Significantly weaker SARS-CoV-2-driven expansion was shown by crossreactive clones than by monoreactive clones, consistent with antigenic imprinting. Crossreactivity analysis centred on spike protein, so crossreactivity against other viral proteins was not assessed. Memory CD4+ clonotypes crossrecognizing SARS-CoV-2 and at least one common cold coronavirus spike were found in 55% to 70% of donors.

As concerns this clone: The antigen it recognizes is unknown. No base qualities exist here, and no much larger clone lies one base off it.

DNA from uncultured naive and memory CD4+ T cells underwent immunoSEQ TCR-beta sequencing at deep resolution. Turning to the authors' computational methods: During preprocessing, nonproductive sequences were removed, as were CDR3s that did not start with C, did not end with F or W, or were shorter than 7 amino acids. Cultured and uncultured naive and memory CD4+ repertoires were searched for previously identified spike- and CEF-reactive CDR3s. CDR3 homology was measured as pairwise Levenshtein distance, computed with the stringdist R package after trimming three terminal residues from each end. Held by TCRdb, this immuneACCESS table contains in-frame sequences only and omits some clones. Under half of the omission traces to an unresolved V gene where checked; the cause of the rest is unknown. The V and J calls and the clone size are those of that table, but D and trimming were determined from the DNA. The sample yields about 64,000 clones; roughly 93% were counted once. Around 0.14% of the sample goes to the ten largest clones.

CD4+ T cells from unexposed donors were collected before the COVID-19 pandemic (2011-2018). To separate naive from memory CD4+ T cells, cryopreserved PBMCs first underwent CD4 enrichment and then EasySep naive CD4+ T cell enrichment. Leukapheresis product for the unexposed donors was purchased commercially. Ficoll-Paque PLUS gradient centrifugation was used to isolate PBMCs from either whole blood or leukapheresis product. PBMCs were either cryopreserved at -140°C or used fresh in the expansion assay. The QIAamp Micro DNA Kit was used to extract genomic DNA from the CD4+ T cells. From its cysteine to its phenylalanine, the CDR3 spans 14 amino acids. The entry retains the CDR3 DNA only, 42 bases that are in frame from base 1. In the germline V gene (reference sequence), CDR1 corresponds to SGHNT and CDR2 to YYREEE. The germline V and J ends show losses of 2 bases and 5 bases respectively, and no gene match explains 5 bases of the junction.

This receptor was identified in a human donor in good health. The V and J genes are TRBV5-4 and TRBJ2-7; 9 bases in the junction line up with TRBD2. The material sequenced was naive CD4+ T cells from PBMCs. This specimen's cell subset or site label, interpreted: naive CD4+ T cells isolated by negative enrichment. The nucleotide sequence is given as TGTGCCAGCAGCTTCTCGCGGGAGGGCCACGAGCAGTACTTC. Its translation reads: CASSFSREGHEQYF.